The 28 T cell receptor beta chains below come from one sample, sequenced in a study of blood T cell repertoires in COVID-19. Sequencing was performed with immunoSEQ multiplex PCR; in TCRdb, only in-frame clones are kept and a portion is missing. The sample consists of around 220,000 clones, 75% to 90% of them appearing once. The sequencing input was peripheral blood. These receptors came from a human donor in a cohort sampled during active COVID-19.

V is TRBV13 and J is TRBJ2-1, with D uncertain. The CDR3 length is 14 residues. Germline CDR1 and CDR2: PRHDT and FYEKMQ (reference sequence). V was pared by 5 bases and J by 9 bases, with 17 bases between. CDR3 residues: CASSLGFQPTEQFF. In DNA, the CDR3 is TGTGCCAGCAGCCTCGGGTTTCAGCCAACTGAGCAGTTCTTC.

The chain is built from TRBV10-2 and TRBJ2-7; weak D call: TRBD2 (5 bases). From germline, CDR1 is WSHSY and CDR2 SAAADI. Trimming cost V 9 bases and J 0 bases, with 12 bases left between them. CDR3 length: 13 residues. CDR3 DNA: TGCGCCAGTCGGACTCCTAGCTCCTACGAGCAGTACTTC. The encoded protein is CASRTPSSYEQYF.

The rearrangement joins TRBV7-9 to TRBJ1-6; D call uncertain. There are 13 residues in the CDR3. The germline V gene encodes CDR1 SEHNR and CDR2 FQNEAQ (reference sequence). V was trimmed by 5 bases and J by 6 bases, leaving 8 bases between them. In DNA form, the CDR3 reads TGTGCCAGCAGCCTACGTACTAATTCACCCCTCCACTTT. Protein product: CASSLRTNSPLHF.

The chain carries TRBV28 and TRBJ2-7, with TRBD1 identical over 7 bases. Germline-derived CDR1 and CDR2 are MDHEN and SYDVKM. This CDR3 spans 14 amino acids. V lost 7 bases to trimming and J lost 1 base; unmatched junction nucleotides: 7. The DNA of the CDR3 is TGTGCCAGCACCCGGACAGGCAATTCCTACGAGCAGTACTTC. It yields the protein CASTRTGNSYEQYF.

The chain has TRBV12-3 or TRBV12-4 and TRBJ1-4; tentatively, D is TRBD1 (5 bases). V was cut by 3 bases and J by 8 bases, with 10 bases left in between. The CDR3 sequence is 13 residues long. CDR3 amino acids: CASSLGQWEKLFF. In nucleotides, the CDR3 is TGTGCCAGCAGTTTGGGGCAGTGGGAAAAACTGTTTTTT.

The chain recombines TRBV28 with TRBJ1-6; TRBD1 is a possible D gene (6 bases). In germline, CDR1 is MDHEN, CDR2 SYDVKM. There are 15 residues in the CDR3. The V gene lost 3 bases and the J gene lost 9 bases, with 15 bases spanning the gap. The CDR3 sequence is CASSLVRRGGSPLHF. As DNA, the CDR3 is TGTGCCAGCAGTTTGGTTCGCAGGGGTGGTTCACCCCTCCACTTT.

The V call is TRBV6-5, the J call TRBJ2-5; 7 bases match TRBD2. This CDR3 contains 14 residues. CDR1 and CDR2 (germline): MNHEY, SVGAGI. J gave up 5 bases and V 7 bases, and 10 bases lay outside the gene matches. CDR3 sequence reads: CASTSLGRGETQYF. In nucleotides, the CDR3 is TGTGCCAGCACCAGCCTTGGGCGGGGGGAGACCCAGTACTTC.

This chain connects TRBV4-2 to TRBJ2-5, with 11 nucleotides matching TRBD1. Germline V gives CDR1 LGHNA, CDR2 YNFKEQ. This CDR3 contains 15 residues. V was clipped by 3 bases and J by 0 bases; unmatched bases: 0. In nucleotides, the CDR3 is TGTGCCAGCAGCCAGGGACAGGGGGACCAAGAGACCCAGTACTTC. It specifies CASSQGQGDQETQYF.

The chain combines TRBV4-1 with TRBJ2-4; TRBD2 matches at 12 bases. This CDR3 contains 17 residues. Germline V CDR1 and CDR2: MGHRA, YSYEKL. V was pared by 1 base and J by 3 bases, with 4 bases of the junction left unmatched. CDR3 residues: CASSQGLAGDGKNIQYF. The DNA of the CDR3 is TGCGCCAGCAGCCAAGGACTAGCGGGAGATGGCAAAAACATTCAGTACTTC.

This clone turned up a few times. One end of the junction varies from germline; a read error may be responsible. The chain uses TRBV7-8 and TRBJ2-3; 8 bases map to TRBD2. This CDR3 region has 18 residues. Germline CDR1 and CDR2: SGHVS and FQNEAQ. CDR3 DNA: TGTGCCAGCAGCCTAGCCCCCCCGGGGGGGACTGTCACAGATACGCAGTATTTT. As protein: CASSLAPPGGTVTDTQYF.

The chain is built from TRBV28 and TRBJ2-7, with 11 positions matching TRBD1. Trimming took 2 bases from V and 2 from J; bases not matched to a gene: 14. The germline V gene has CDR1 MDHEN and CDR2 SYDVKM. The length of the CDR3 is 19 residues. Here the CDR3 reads CASSLSSYWTGGRTYEQYF. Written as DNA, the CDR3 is TGTGCCAGCAGTTTAAGCTCTTATTGGACAGGGGGCCGGACCTACGAGCAGTACTTC.

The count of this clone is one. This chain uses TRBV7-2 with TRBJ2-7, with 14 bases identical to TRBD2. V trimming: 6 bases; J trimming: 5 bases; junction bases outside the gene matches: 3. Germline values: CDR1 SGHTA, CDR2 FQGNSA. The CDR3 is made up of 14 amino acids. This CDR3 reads CASRGLAGVHEQYF. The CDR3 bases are TGTGCCAGCAGGGGACTAGCGGGAGTCCACGAGCAGTACTTC.

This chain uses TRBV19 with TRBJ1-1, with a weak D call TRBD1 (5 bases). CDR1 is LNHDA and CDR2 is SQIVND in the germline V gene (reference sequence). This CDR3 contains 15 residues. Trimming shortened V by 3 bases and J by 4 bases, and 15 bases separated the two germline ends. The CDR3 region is CASSIGLRGGTEAFF. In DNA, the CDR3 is TGTGCCAGTAGTATTGGACTTCGGGGGGGCACTGAAGCTTTCTTT.

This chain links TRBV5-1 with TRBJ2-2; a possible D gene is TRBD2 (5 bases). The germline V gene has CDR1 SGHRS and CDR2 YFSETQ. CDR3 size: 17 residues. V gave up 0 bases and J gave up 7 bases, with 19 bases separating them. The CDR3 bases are TGCGCCAGCAGCTTGGGGACGGGAAAGTTCATTGGCGGGGAGCTGTTTTTT. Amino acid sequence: CASSLGTGKFIGGELFF.

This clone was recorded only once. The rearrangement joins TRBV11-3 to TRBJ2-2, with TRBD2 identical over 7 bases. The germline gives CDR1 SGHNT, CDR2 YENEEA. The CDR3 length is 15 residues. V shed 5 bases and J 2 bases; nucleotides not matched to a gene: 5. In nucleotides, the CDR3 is TGTGCCAGCAGCCAAAGCGGGATCAACACCGGGGAGCTGTTTTTT. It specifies CASSQSGINTGELFF.

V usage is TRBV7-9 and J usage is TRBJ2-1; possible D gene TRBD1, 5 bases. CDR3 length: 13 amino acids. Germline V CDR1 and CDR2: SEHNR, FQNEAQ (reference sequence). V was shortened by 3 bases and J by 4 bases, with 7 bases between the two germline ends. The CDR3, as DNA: TGTGCCAGCAGCTTCAGGGCTTACAATGAGCAGTTCTTC. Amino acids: CASSFRAYNEQFF.

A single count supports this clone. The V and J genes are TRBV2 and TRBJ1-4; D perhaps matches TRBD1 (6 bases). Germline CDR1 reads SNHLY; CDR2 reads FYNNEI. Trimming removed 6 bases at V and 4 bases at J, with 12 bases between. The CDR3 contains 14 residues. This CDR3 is CASRTIQGNEKLFF. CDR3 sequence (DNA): TGTGCCAGCAGAACCATACAGGGTAATGAAAAACTGTTTTTT.

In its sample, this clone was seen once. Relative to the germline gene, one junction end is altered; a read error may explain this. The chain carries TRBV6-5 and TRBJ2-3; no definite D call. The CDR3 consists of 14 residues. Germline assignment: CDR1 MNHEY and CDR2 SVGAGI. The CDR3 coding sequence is TGTGCCAGCAGTTACATGTGTAATAACAGATACGCAGTATTT. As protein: CASSYMCNNRYAVF.

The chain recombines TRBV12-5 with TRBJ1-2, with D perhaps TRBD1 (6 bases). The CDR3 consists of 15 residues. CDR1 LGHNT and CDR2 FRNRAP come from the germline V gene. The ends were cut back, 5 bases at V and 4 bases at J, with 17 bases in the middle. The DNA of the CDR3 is TGTGCTAGTGGTGCCGGTGGGGGCTGGGGCTATGGCTACACCTTC. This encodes CASGAGGGWGYGYTF.

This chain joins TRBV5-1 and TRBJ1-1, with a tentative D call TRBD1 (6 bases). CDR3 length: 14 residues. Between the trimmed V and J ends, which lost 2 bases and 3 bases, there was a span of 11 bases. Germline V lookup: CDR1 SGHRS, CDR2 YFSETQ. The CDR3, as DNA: TGCGCCAGCAGCTTAAAGGGGGATCACACTGAAGCTTTCTTT. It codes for CASSLKGDHTEAFF.

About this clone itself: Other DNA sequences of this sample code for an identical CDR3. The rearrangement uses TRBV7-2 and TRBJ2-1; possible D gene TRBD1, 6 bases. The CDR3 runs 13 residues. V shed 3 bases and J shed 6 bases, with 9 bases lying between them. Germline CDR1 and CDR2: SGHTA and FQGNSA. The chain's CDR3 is CASSFGQRNEQFF. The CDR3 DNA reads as TGTGCCAGCAGCTTTGGACAGCGCAATGAGCAGTTCTTC.

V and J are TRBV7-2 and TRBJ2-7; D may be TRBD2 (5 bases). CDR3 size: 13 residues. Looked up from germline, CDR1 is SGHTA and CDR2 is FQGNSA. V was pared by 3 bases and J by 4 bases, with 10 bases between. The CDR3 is CASSFSTSYEQYF. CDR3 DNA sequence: TGTGCCAGCAGCTTTTCCACTAGTTACGAGCAGTACTTC. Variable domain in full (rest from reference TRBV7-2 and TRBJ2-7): GAGVSQSPSNKVTEKGKDVELRCDPISGHTALYWYRQSLGQGLEFLIYFQGNSAPDKSGLPSDRFSAERTGGSVSTLTIQRTQQEDSAVYLCASSFSTSYEQYFGPGTRLTVT.

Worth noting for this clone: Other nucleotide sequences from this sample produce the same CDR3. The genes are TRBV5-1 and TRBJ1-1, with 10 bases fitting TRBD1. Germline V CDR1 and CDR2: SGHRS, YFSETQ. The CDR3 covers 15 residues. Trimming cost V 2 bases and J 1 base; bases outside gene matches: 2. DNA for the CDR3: TGCGCCAGCAGCTTTCGGACAGGGGGGAACACTGAAGCTTTCTTT. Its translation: CASSFRTGGNTEAFF.

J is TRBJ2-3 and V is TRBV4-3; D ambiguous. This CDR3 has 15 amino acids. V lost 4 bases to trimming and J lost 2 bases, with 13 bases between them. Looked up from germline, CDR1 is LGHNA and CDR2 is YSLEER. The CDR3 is CASSRGGTVTDTQYF. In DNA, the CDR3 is TGCGCCAGCAGCCGCGGCGGAACTGTCACAGATACGCAGTATTTT.

The CDR3 DNA reads as TGTGCCAGCAGCCCGCGGGACGGGAAGTCTGGAAACACCATATATTTT. It translates to CASSPRDGKSGNTIYF. The chain uses TRBV4-2 and TRBJ1-3; D perhaps matches TRBD1 (5 bases). The V gene lost 4 bases and the J gene lost 1 base, with 14 bases spanning the gap. Per the germline V gene, CDR1 is LGHNA and CDR2 is YNFKEQ. CDR3 length: 16 residues.

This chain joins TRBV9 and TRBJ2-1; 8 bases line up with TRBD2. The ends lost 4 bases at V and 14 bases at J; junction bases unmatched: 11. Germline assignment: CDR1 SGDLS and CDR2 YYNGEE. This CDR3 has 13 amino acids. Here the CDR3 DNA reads TGTGCCAGCAGCCCCGGGGTAGCGGGAAGCGAGTTCTTC. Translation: CASSPGVAGSEFF.

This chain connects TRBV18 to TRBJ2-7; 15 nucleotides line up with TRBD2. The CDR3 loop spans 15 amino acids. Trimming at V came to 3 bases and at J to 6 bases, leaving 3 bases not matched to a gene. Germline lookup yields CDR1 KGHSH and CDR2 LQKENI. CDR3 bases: TGTGCCAGCTCACCCGGACTAGCGGGAGGGTCCGAGCAGTACTTC. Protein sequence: CASSPGLAGGSEQYF. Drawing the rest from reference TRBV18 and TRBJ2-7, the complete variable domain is NAGVMQNPRHLVRRRGQEARLRCSPMKGHSHVYWYRQLPEEGLKFMVYLQKENIIDESGMPKERFSAEFPKEGPSILRIQQVVRGDSAAYFCASSPGLAGGSEQYFGPGTRLTVT.

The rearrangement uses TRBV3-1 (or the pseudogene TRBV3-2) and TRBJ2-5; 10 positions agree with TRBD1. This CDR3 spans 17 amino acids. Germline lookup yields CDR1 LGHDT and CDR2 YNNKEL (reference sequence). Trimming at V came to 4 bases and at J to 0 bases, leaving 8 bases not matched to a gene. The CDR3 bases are TGTGCCAGCAGCCGATCTAGGGACAGGGGATACCAAGAGACCCAGTACTTC. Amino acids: CASSRSRDRGYQETQYF.